The entry below describes one T cell receptor (beta chain). Its specificity is unknown. This specimen belongs to a study of T-cell memory formation after mild COVID-19. Study results and limitations: Contracting CD8+ clones were enriched in EMRA, CD4+ mainly in CM and EM.

The length of the CDR3 is 14 residues. Per germline, CDR1 SEHNR and CDR2 FQNEAQ (reference sequence). V was pared by 5 bases and J by 3 bases, with 14 bases between. 5'RACE with constant-segment primers built TCRalpha and TCRbeta cDNA libraries with UMIs. TCRdb re-called the 5' RACE reads with MiXCR, one entry per CDR3 protein. The sample shows roughly 100,000 distinct CDR3 sequences, over 15% of them seen only once. The clonotype originates from an adult woman who had mild COVID-19 (a few samples of this study predate the infection). Cell type and time point are not known. Sequencing was performed on PBMCs or a T cell subset sorted from them (not recorded which). This rearrangement joins TRBV7-9 to TRBJ2-7; a possible D gene is TRBD2 (6 bases). DNA for the CDR3: TGTGCCAGCAGCCTCCTGGGGGAGGTCTACGAGCAGTACTTC. Amino acid sequence: CASSLLGEVYEQYF.